The present T cell receptor beta chain was sequenced within a study of PD-L1 blockade in urothelial cancer. For the study at large: Patients commenced atezolizumab at some point between 2014 and 2016, and it was given at 1,200 mg intravenously every 3 weeks. Specimens of blood held a median count of roughly 130,000 T cells. At 3 weeks after treatment start (second dose) and again at 6 weeks, blood was analyzed. Most patients, about nine tenths of the roughly 30, were males with bladder-origin cancer.

Germline V lookup: CDR1 SEHNR, CDR2 FQNEAQ (reference sequence). The ends lost 5 bases at V and 1 base at J; junction bases unmatched: 3. This CDR3 has 16 residues. Assay: immunoSEQ multiplex PCR; the TCRdb copy retains only in-frame clones and omits some. The top ten hold about 0.87% of the sample, which has about 76,000 clones, 80% to 95% seen once. Time point: peripheral blood 6 weeks after treatment start. The chain employs TRBV7-9 and TRBJ2-6; 9 bases map to TRBD1. This TCR was sampled from a woman older than 75 with urothelial cancer. The sample here was PBMCs, taken around atezolizumab (anti-PD-L1) treatment. This chain's CDR3 is CASSPQGASGANVLTF. The CDR3, as DNA: TGTGCCAGCAGCCCACAGGGGGCGTCTGGGGCCAACGTCCTGACTTTC. The complete variable domain, with remaining parts taken from reference TRBV7-9 and TRBJ2-6, reads DTGVSQNPRHKITKRGQNVTFRCDPISEHNRLYWYRQTLGQGPEFLTYFQNEAQLEKSRLLSDRFSAERPKGSFSTLEIQRTEQGDSAMYLCASSPQGASGANVLTFGAGSRLTVL.